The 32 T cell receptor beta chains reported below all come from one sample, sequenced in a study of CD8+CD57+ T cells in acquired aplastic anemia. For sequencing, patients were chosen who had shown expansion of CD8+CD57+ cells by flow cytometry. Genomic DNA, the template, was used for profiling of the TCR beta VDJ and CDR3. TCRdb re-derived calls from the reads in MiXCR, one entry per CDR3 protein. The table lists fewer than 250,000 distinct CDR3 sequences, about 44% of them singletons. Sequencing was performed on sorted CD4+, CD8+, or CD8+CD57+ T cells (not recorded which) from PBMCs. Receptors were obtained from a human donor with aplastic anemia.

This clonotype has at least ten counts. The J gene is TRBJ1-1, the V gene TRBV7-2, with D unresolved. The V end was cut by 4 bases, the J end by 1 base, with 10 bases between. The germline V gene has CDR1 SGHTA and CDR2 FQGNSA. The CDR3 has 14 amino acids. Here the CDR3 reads CASSSWTANTEAFF. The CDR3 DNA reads TGTGCCAGCAGCTCTTGGACGGCGAACACTGAAGCTTTCTTT.

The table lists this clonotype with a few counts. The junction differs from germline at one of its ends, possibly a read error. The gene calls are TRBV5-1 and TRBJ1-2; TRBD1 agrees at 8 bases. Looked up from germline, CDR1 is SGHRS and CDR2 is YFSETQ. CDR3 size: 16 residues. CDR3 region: CASSRPLDRASVGYTF. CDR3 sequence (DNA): TGTGCCAGCTCGAGGCCCTTGGACAGGGCTTCAGTCGGCTACACCTTC.

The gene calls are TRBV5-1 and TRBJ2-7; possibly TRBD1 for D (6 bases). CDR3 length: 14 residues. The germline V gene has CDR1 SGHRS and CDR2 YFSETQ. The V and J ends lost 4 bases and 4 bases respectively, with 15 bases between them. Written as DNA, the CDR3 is TGCGCCAGCAGCAACCCGGGACACGATTACGAGCAGTACTTC. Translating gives CASSNPGHDYEQYF.

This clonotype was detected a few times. The CDR3 bases are TGTGCCAGCAGTTTCGAGAGCCGGAATGAGCAGTTCTTC. This gives the protein CASSFESRNEQFF. The chain has TRBV27 and TRBJ2-1; D gene uncertain. This CDR3 comprises 13 residues. The V end lost 3 bases, the J end lost 7 bases, and 10 bases lay between the germline ends. The V gene's germline CDR1 is MNHEY and CDR2 SMNVEV (reference sequence).

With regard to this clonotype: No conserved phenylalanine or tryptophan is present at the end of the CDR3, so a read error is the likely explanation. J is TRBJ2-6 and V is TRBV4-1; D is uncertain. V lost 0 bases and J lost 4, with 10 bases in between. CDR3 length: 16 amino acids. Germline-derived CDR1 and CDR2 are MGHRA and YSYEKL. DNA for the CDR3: TGCGCCAGCAGCCAAGATCTAGGATCCGGGGCCAACGTCCTGACTCTC. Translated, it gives CASSQDLGSGANVLTL.

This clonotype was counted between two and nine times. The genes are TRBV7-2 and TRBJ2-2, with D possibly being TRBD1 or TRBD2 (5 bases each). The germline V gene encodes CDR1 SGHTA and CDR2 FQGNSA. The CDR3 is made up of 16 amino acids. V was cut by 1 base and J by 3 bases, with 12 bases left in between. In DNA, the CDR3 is TGTGCCAGCAGCTTAGGGGGGTTTGTGCACACCGGGGAGCTGTTTTTT. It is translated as CASSLGGFVHTGELFF. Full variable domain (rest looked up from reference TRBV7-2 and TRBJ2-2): GAGVSQSPSNKVTEKGKDVELRCDPISGHTALYWYRQSLGQGLEFLIYFQGNSAPDKSGLPSDRFSAERTGGSVSTLTIQRTQQEDSAVYLCASSLGGFVHTGELFFGEGSRLTVL.

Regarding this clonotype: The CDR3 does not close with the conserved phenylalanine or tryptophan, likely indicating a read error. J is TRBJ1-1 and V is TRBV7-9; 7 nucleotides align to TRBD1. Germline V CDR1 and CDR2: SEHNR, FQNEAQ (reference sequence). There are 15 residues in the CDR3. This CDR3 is CASSPRTGMNTEAFS. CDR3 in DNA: TGCGCCAGCAGCCCGAGGACAGGAATGAACACTGAAGCTTTCTCT.

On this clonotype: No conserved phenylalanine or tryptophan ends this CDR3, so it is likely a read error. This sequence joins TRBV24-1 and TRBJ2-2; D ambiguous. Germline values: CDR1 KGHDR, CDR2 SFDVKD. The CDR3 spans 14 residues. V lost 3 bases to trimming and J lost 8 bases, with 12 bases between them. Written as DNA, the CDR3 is TGTGCCACCAGTGATCATACCCTTACAGGGGAGCTGTTTCTT. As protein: CATSDHTLTGELFL.

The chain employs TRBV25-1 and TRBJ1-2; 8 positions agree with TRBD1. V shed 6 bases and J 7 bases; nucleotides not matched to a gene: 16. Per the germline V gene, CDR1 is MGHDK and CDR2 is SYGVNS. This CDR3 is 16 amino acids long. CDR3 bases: TGTGCCAGCAGCCAAGCCCTACCGGACAGGGCCGGTGGCTACACCTTC. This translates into CASSQALPDRAGGYTF.

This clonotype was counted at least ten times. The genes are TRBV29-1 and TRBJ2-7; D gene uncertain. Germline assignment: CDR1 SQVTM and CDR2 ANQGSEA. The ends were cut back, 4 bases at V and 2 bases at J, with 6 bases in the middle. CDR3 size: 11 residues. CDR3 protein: CSVAEAYEQYF. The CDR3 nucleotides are TGCAGCGTTGCGGAAGCCTACGAGCAGTACTTC.

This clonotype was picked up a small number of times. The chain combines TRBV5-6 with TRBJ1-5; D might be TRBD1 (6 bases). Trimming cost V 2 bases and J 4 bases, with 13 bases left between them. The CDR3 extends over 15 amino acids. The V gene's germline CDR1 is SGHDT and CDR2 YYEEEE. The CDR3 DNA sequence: TGTGCCAGCAGCTTAGGCGCAGGGGAAAATCAGCCCCAGCATTTT. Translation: CASSLGAGENQPQHF.

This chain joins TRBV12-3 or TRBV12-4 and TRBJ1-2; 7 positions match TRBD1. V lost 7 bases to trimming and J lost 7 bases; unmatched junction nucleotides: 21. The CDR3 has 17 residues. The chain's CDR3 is CASTPSGTAFLSCGYTF. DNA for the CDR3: TGTGCCAGCACCCCTTCCGGGACAGCCTTTTTAAGCTGTGGCTACACCTTC.

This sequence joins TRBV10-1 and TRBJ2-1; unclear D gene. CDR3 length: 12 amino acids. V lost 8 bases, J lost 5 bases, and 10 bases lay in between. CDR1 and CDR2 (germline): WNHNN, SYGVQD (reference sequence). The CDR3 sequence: CASSGLDNEQFF. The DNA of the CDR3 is TGCGCCAGCTCTGGGCTTGACAATGAGCAGTTCTTC.

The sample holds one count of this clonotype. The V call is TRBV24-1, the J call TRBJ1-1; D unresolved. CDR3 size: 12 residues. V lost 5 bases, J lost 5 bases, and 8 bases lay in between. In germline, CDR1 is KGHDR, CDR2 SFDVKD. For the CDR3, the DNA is TGTGCCACCAGTGGAACGGGAACTGAAGCTTTCTTT. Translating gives CATSGTGTEAFF.

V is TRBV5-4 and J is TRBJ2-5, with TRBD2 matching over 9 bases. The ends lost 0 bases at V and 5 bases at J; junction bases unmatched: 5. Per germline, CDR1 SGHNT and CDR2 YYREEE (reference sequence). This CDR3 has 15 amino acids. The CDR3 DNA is TGTGCCAGCAGCTTGGCTAGCGGGGCCGGGGAGACCCAGTACTTC. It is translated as CASSLASGAGETQYF.

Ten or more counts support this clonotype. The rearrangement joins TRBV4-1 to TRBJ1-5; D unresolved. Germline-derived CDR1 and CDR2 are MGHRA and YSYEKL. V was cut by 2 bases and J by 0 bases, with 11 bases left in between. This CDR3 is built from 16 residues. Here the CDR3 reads CASSQSTSHSNQPQHF. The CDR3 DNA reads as TGCGCCAGCAGCCAATCGACGTCTCATAGCAATCAGCCCCAGCATTTT.

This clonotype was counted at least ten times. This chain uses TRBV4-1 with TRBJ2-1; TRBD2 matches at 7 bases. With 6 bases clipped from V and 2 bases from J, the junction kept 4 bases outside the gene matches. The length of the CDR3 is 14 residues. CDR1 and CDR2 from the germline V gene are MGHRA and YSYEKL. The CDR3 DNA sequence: TGCGCCAGCAGGGGCGGGGGAACCTACAATGAGCAGTTCTTC. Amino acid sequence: CASRGGGTYNEQFF.

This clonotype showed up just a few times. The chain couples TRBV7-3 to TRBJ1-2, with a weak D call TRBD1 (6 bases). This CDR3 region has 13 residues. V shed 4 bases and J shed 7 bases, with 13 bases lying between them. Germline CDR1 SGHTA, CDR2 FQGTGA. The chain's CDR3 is CASSSGGPSGYTF. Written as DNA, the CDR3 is TGTGCCAGCAGCTCTGGGGGGCCTAGTGGCTACACCTTC.

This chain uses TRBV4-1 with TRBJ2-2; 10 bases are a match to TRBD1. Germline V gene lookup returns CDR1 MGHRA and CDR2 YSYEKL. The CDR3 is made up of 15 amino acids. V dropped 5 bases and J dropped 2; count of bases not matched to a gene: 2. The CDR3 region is CASSGQGGNTGELFF. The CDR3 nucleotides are TGCGCCAGCAGCGGACAGGGGGGAAACACCGGGGAGCTGTTTTTT.

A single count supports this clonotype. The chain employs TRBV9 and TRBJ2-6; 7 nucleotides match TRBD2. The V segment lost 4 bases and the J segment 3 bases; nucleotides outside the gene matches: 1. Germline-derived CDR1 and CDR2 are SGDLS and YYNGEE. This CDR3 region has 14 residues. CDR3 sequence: CASSTGGGANVLTF. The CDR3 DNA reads TGTGCCAGCAGCACGGGGGGTGGGGCCAACGTCCTGACTTTC.

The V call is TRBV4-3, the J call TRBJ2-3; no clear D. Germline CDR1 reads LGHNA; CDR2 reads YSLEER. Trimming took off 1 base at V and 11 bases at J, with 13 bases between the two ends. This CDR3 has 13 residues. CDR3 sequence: CASSQGIRTEQYF. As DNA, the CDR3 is TGCGCCAGCAGCCAAGGAATCAGGACCGAGCAGTATTTT.

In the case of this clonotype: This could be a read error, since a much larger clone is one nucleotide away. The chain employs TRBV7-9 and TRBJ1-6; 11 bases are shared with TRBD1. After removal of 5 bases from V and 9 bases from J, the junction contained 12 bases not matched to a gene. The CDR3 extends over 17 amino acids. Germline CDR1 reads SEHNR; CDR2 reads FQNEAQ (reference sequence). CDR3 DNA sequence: TGTGCCAGCAGCCAAGAAGGGAACGGGACAGGGGGTTCACCCCTCCACTTT. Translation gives CASSQEGNGTGGSPLHF.

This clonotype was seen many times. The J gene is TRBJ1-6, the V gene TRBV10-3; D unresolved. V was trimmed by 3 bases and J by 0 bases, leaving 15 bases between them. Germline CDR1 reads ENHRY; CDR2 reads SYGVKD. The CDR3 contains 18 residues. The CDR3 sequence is CAISDGSAGSSYNSPLHF. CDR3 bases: TGTGCCATCAGTGACGGGTCCGCGGGTAGCTCCTATAATTCACCCCTCCACTTT.

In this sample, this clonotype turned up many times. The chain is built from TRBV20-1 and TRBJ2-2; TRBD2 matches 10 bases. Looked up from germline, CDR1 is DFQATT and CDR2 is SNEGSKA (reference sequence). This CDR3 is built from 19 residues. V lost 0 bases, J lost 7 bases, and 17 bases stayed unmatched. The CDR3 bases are TGCAGTGCTAGAGAAGGTAGCGGGGGGCCTCACTCCTTAGTCGGGGAGCTGTTTTTT. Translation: CSAREGSGGPHSLVGELFF.

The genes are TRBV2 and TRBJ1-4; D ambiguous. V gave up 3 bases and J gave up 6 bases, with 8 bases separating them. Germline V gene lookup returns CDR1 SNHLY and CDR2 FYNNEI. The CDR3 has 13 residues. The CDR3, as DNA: TGTGCCAGCAGTGAGGGAGGGTATGAAAAACTGTTTTTT. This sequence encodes CASSEGGYEKLFF.

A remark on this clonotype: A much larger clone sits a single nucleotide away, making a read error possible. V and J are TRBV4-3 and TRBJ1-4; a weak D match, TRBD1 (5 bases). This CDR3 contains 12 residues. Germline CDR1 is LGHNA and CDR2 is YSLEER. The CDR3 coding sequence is TGCGCCAGCAGCCGGACCAGGGAAAAACTGCTTTTT. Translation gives CASSRTREKLLF.

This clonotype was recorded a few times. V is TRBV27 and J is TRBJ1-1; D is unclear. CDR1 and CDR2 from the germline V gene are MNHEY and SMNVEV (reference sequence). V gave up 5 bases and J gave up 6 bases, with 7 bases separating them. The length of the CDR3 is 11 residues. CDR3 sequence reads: CASSRGSEAFF. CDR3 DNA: TGTGCCAGCAGTCGAGGATCTGAAGCTTTCTTT.

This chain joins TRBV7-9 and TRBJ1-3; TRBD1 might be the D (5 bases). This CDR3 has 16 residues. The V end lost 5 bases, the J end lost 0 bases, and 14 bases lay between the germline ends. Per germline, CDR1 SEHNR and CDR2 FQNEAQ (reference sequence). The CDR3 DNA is TGTGCCAGCAGCCGACGGGACCTCCGCTCTGGAAACACCATATATTTT. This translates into CASSRRDLRSGNTIYF.

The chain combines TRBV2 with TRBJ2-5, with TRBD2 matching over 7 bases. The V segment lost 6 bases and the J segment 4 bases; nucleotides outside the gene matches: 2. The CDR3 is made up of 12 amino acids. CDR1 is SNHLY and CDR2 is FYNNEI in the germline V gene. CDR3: CASRWGGETQYF. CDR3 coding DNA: TGTGCCAGCAGATGGGGGGGAGAGACCCAGTACTTC.

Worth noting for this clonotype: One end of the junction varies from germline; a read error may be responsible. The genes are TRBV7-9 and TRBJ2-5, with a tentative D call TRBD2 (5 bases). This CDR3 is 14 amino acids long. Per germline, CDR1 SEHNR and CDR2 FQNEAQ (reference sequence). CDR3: CASSPRDYQETQYF. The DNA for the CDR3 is TGTGCCAGCAGCCCGCGCGACTACCAGGAGACCCAGTACTTC. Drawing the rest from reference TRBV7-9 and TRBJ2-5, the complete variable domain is DTGVSQNPRHKITKRGQNVTFRCDPISEHNRLYWYRQTLGQGPEFLTYFQNEAQLEKSRLLSDRFSAERPKGSFSTLEIQRTEQGDSAMYLCASSPRDYQETQYFGPGTRLLVL.

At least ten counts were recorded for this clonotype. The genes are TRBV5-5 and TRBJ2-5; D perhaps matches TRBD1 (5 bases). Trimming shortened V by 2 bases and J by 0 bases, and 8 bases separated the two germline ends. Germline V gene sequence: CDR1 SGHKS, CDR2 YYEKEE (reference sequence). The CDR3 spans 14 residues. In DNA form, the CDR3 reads TGTGCCAGCAGCTTTTGGACAAACCAAGAGACCCAGTACTTC. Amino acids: CASSFWTNQETQYF.

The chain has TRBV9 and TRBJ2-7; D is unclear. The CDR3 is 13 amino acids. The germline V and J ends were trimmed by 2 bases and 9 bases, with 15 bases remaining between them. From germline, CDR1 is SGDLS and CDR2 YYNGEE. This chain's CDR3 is CASSVEDRSVQYF. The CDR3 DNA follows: TGTGCCAGCAGCGTTGAAGATAGGTCGGTGCAGTACTTC.